This T cell receptor beta chain was found in a study of cytomegalovirus exposure and HLA in healthy donors. Amplification used 60 Vbeta primers and 13 Jbeta primers. Some clones are missing from TCRdb's copy, which holds only in-frame ones; the method was immunoSEQ multiplex PCR. The sample shows around 89,000 clones, 76% of them seen only once. This clone occurred once. Trimming left V 5 bases short and J 2 bases short, with 9 bases between. The CDR3 spans 13 residues. The germline CDR1 and CDR2 sequences are MNHEY and SVGAGI. Sequenced input: PBMCs. The chain combines TRBV6-5 with TRBJ2-5; the D gene is possibly TRBD1 (5 bases). This sequence originates from a man between 35 and 55 years old in good health and CMV-seronegative. The CDR3 region is CASSRRGQETQYF. CDR3 bases: TGTGCCAGCAGTCGAAGGGGACAAGAGACCCAGTACTTC.